Reported below is one T cell receptor (beta chain). Its specificity is not known. This specimen belongs to a study of tumor-infiltrating lymphocytes in localized non-small cell lung cancer. Whole-study context: Patients included smokers and never-smokers with various histologies, some sampled after neoadjuvant chemotherapy. Resected tumor was paired with non-adjacent uninvolved lung from the same patient. Findings and limits, study-wide: Compared with uninvolved lung, tumors showed higher T cell infiltration by TCRbeta sequencing.

The assay was immunoSEQ multiplex PCR, and TCRdb's table has in-frame clones only and misses some. The sample has around 14,000 clones, roughly 70% seen once. The CDR3 has 14 residues. Trimming cost V 0 bases and J 7 bases, with 10 bases left between them. Germline CDR1 SGHNT, CDR2 YYREEE (reference sequence). Sequencing was performed on uninvolved lung tissue not adjacent to the tumor. The chain combines TRBV5-4 with TRBJ2-2; no clear D. The clonotype was recovered from a human donor with non-small cell lung cancer. This CDR3 reads CASSLDRSVGELFF. The DNA for the CDR3 is TGTGCCAGCAGCTTGGACCGATCGGTCGGGGAGCTGTTTTTT.